This is a list of T cell receptor beta chains from one sample in a study of cytomegalovirus exposure and HLA in healthy donors. Profiled with immunoSEQ multiplex PCR; TCRdb holds only in-frame clones, not every one. The sample lists approximately 150,000 clones, roughly 80% occurring once. Sample: PBMCs. These receptors all come from a man aged 25 to 40 in good health and CMV-seropositive. CDR3s include the opening cysteine and the closing phenylalanine or tryptophan. Each record gives: clone size, V gene, J gene, D gene, CDR3 protein, CDR3 DNA. The D gene is left open where the match is weak. Clone size is not always given. Where it is, it says once, few, many or a class for expanded clones.

NA	TRBV2	TRBJ1-5	TRBD1	CASSLGQGSNQPQHF	TGTGCCAGCAGCCTAGGACAGGGAAGCAATCAGCCCCAGCATTTT
NA	TRBV30	TRBJ2-7	NA	CAGVRVPSYEQYF	TGTGCCGGGGTCAGGGTCCCCTCCTACGAGCAGTACTTC
NA	TRBV7-6	TRBJ2-4	TRBD1	CASSLAGTGVNIQYF	TGTGCCAGCAGCTTAGCGGGGACAGGGGTAAACATTCAGTACTTC
few	TRBV5-1	TRBJ2-5	NA	CASSPTEAGAKVETQYF	TGCGCCAGCAGCCCCACGGAGGCGGGGGCCAAAGTGGAGACCCAGTACTTC
NA	TRBV11-2	TRBJ1-1	NA	CASSFGGRLEAFF	TGTGCCAGCAGCTTCGGGGGGAGACTGGAAGCTTTCTTT
NA	TRBV10-3	TRBJ2-7	NA	CAIRGVGGSYEQYF	TGTGCCATCAGGGGCGTGGGGGGTTCCTACGAGCAGTACTTC
NA	TRBV5-1	TRBJ2-1	TRBD2	CASSPDSGGLYNEQFF	TGCGCCAGCAGCCCCGATAGCGGGGGGTTATACAATGAGCAGTTCTTC
NA	TRBV10-3	TRBJ2-7	TRBD1	CAISDQQGFYEQYF	TGTGCCATCAGTGACCAACAGGGGTTCTACGAGCAGTACTTC
NA	TRBV5-1	TRBJ1-4	NA	CASRSPRGEKLFF	TGCGCCAGCAGGAGCCCTCGGGGGGAAAAACTGTTTTTT
few	TRBV11-1	TRBJ2-5	TRBD2	CASSWRTSGQETQYF	TGTGCCAGCAGCTGGAGGACTAGCGGACAAGAGACCCAGTACTTC
NA	TRBV5-1	TRBJ2-1	TRBD2	CASSRLAGPSSYNEQFF	TGCGCCAGCAGCAGATTAGCGGGGCCGAGCTCCTACAATGAGCAGTTCTTC
few	TRBV10-1	TRBJ2-7	TRBD1	CASSDRTGNSYEQYF	TGCGCCAGCAGCGACAGGACAGGGAACTCCTACGAGCAGTACTTC
NA	TRBV6-6	TRBJ2-1	TRBD2	CASSASGGRNEQFF	TGTGCCAGCAGTGCTAGCGGGGGAAGAAATGAGCAGTTCTTC
NA	TRBV10-3	TRBJ2-3	TRBD2	CAISEPTTSGRTDTQYF	TGTGCCATCAGTGAGCCCACCACTAGCGGCCGCACAGATACGCAGTATTTT
NA	TRBV27	TRBJ2-5	NA	CASSYAAGDGVETQYF	TGTGCCAGCAGTTACGCGGCAGGGGATGGCGTGGAGACCCAGTACTTC
NA	TRBV4-3	TRBJ2-2	NA	CASSRGLLLNTGELFF	TGCGCCAGCAGCCGGGGGCTCCTATTAAACACCGGGGAGCTGTTTTTT
NA	TRBV10-1	TRBJ1-5	NA	CASSGGGQRNQPQHF	TGCGCCAGCAGTGGGGGGGGACAAAGAAATCAGCCCCAGCATTTT
NA	TRBV7-2	TRBJ2-7	TRBD2	CASSPPPLATEQYF	TGTGCCAGCAGCCCCCCCCCACTAGCGACCGAGCAGTACTTC
NA	TRBV7-8	TRBJ2-1	NA	CASSLQGAGGSYNEQFF	TGTGCCAGCAGCTTACAGGGTGCAGGCGGCTCCTACAATGAGCAGTTCTTC
few	TRBV5-1	TRBJ2-6	TRBD1	CASSSSGGGGANVLTF	TGCGCCAGCAGCTCCTCAGGGGGCGGTGGGGCCAACGTCCTGACTTTC
NA	TRBV19	TRBJ2-3	NA	CASRISGRADTQYF	TGTGCCAGTAGGATAAGCGGGCGGGCAGATACGCAGTATTTT
NA	TRBV28	TRBJ1-6	NA	CASRPGIENSPLHF	TGTGCCAGCAGGCCAGGAATTGAAAATTCACCCCTCCACTTT
NA	TRBV10-3	TRBJ1-5	TRBD1	CAIKETGDQPQHF	TGTGCCATCAAGGAGACAGGGGACCAGCCCCAGCATTTT